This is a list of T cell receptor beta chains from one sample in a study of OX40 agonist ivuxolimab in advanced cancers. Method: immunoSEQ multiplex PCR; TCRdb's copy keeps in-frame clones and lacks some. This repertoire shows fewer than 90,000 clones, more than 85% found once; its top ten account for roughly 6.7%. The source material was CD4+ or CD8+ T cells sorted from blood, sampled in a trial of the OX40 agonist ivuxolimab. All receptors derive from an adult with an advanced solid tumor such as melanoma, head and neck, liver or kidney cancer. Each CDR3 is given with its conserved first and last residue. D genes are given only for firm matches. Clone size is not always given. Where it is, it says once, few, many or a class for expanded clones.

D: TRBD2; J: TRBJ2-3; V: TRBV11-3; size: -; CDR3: CASSLQRGGPTDTQYF; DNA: TGTGCCAGCAGCTTACAACGGGGGGGCCCCACAGATACGCAGTATTTT
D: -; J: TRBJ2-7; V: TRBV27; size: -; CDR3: CASSRPTGGGAYEQYF; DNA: TGTGCCAGCAGCCGCCCCACAGGGGGGGGAGCCTACGAGCAGTACTTC
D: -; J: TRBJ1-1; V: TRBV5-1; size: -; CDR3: CASSQNKLAGAFF; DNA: TGCGCCAGCAGCCAGAACAAGTTGGCGGGAGCTTTCTTT
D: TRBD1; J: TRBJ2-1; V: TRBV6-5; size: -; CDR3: CASSLTGYNEQFF; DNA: TGTGCCAGCAGTTTGACAGGGTACAATGAGCAGTTCTTC
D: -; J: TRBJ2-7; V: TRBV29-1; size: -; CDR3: CSVVGEDYEQYF; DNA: TGCAGCGTTGTTGGGGAAGACTACGAGCAGTACTTC
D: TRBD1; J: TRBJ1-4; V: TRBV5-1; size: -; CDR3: CASSIDRGEFSEKLFF; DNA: TGCGCCAGCAGCATCGACAGGGGGGAGTTTAGTGAAAAACTGTTTTTT
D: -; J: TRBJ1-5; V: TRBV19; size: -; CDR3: CASSWDGLGTQPQHF; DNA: TGTGCCAGTAGTTGGGACGGGTTAGGAACACAGCCCCAGCATTTT
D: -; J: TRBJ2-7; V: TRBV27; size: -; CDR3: CASSLTTSYEQYF; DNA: TGTGCCAGCAGTTTAACTACCTCCTACGAGCAGTACTTC
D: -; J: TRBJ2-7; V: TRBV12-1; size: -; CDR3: CASSYPRDTEPYEQYF; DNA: TGTGCCAGCAGCTACCCCCGGGACACGGAACCCTACGAGCAGTACTTC
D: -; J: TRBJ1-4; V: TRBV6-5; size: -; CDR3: CASSYSGAGEKLFF; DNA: TGTGCCAGCAGTTACTCCGGGGCGGGGGAAAAACTGTTTTTT
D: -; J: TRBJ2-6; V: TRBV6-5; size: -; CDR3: CASSYSSSGANVLTF; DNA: TGTGCCAGCAGTTACTCTTCCTCTGGGGCCAACGTCCTGACTTTC
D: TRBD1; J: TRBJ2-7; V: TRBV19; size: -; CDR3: CASSIKPRTGGFHEQYF; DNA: TGTGCCAGTAGTATAAAACCCCGGACAGGGGGCTTTCACGAGCAGTACTTC
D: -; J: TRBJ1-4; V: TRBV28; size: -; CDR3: CASSTLTLVGATGEKLFF; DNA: TGTGCCAGCAGTACCCTGACCCTCGTTGGGGCCACGGGGGAAAAACTGTTTTTT
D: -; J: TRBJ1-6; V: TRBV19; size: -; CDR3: CASSIGSGPLHF; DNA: TGTGCCAGTAGTATCGGGAGTGGACCCCTCCACTTT
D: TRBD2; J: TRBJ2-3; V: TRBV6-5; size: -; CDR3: CASSFGLAGAGSTQYF; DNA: TGTGCCAGCAGTTTTGGACTAGCGGGAGCTGGTAGTACGCAGTATTTT
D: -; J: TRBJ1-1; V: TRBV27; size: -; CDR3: CASSLSIGNTEAFF; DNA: TGTGCCAGCAGTTTATCGATTGGGAACACTGAAGCTTTCTTT
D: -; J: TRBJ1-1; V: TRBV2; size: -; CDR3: CASRVGRSTAEAFF; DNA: TGTGCCAGCAGGGTCGGCAGAAGTACGGCTGAAGCTTTCTTT
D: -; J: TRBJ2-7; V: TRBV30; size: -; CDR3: CAWSGYEQYF; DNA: TGTGCCTGGAGTGGTTACGAGCAGTACTTC
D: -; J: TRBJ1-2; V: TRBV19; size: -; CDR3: CASSIWQGEGYTF; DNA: TGTGCCAGTAGTATTTGGCAGGGAGAAGGCTACACCTTC
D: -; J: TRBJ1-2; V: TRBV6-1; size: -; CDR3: CASSETNYGYTF; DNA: TGTGCCAGCAGTGAAACTAACTATGGCTACACCTTC
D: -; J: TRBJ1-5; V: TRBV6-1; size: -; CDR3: CASSEGAAYNQPQHF; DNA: TGTGCCAGCAGTGAAGGAGCGGCTTACAATCAGCCCCAGCATTTT
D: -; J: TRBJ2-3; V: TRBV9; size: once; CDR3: CASSVWGADTQYF; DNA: TGTGCCAGCAGCGTTTGGGGGGCAGATACGCAGTATTTT
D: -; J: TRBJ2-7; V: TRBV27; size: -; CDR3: CASSLQGPSYEQYF; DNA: TGTGCCAGCAGTTTGCAGGGACCCTCCTACGAGCAGTACTTC
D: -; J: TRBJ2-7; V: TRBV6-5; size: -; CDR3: CASSLTGVSEQYF; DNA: TGTGCCAGCAGTCTGACTGGGGTTTCCGAGCAGTACTTC
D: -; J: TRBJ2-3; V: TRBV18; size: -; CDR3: CASSEGLKRTDTQYF; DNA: TGTGCCAGCTCGGAGGGACTCAAACGCACAGATACGCAGTATTTT
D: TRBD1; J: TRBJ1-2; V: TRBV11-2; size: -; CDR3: CASSPPTGTGGRVYGYTF; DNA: TGTGCCAGCAGCCCCCCAACCGGGACAGGGGGTAGGGTATATGGCTACACCTTC
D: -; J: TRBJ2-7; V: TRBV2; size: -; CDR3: CASSEASGTYEQYF; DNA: TGTGCCAGCAGTGAAGCGTCAGGTACCTACGAGCAGTACTTC
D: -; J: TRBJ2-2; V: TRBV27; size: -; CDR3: CASSPRPVPRELFF; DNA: TGTGCCAGCAGTCCCAGGCCAGTACCGCGGGAGCTGTTTTTT
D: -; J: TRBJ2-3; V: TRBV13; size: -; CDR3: CASSLGYLDTQYF; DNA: TGTGCCAGCAGCTTAGGGTACCTCGATACGCAGTATTTT
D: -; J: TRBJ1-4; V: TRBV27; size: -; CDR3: CASRGQMGKLFF; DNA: TGTGCCAGCAGGGGGCAAATGGGAAAACTGTTTTTT
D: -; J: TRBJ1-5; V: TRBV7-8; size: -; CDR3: CASSFGGDNNQPQHF; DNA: TGTGCCAGCAGCTTTGGGGGGGACAACAATCAGCCCCAGCATTTT
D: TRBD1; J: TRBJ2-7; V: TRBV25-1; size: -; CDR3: CASSVTGGYYEQYF; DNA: TGTGCCAGCAGTGTGACAGGGGGGTACTACGAGCAGTACTTC
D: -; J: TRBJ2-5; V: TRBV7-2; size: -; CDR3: CASSLDGGVQQETQYF; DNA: TGTGCCAGCAGCTTAGATGGTGGGGTACAGCAAGAGACCCAGTACTTC
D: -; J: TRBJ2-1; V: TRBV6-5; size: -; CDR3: CASSYSVSSYNEQFF; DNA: TGTGCCAGCAGTTACTCAGTCTCCTCCTACAATGAGCAGTTCTTC
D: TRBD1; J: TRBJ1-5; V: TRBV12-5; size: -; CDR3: CASGLEYRGSNQPQHF; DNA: TGTGCTAGTGGTTTGGAATACAGGGGTAGCAATCAGCCCCAGCATTTT
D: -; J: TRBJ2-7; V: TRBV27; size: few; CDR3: CASSRGGEQYF; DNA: TGTGCCAGCAGCCGAGGGGGCGAGCAGTACTTC
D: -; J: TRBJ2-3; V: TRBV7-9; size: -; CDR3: CASSFEGPSTDTQYF; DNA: TGTGCCAGCAGCTTCGAGGGACCTAGCACAGATACGCAGTATTTT
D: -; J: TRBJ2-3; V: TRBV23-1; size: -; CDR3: CASKAPVTDTQYF; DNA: TGCGCCAGCAAAGCACCGGTGACAGATACGCAGTATTTT
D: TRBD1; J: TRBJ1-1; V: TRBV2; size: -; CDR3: CASSQTGGLAEAFF; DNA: TGTGCCAGCAGTCAGACAGGGGGCCTCGCTGAAGCTTTCTTT
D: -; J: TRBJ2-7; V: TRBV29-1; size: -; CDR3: CSVALGTGYEQYF; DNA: TGCAGCGTGGCTCTGGGAACAGGGTACGAGCAGTACTTC
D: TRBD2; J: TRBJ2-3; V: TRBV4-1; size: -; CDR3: CASSRLALAGRTDTQYF; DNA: TGCGCCAGCAGCCGCCTCGCGCTAGCGGGGAGGACAGATACGCAGTATTTT
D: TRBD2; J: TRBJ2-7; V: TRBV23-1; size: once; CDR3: CASPPSGGLEGYEQYF; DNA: TGCGCCTCCCCCCCTAGCGGGGGGCTTGAAGGATACGAGCAGTACTTC
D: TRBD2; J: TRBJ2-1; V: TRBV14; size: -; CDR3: CASSHLGGLAGVSSEQFF; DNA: TGTGCCAGCAGCCACTTGGGAGGACTAGCGGGAGTTAGTAGTGAGCAGTTCTTC
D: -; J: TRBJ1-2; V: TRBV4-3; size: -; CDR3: CASSPGGTTLGYTF; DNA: TGCGCCAGCAGCCCTGGCGGGACCACGCTAGGCTACACCTTC
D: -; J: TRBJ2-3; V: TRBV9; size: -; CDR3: CASSVGLVSTDTQYF; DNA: TGTGCCAGCAGCGTAGGACTGGTTAGCACAGATACGCAGTATTTT
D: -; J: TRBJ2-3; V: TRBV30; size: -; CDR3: CAWSVMDDTQYF; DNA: TGTGCCTGGAGTGTAATGGATGATACGCAGTATTTT
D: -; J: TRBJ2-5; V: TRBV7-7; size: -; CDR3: CASMAGSAKETQYF; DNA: TGTGCCAGCATGGCCGGGTCGGCGAAGGAGACCCAGTACTTC
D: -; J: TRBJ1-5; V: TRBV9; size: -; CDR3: CASSVGSGQPQHF; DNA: TGTGCCAGCAGCGTAGGGTCGGGGCAGCCCCAGCATTTT
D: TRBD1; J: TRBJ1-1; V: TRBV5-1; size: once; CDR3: CASSTKPGQGSLAFF; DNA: TGCGCCAGCAGCACAAAACCGGGACAGGGGTCTCTAGCTTTCTTT
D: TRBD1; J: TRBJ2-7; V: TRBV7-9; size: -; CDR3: CASSPTGGSEQYF; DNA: TGTGCCAGCAGCCCGACAGGGGGCAGTGAGCAGTACTTC
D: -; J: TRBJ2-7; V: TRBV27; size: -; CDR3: CASSFSMAGEQYF; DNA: TGTGCCAGCAGTTTCTCGATGGCGGGGGAGCAGTACTTC
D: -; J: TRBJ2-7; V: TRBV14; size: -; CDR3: CASSIPHRAQQGYEQYF; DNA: TGTGCCAGCAGCATTCCCCACAGGGCCCAACAGGGCTACGAGCAGTACTTC
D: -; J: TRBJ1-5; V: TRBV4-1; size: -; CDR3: CASSQEGNSNQPQHF; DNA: TGCGCCAGCAGCCAAGAGGGAAATTCCAATCAGCCCCAGCATTTT